The clone carrying this TCR beta chain was seen just once. Antigen unknown. Sequenced by immunoSEQ multiplex PCR; TCRdb stores in-frame clones only, minus some. The data show roughly 48,000 clones, around 89% seen once. The CDR3 runs to 13 residues. The V end was cut by 3 bases, the J end by 1 base, with 6 bases between. Germline CDR1 MDHEN, CDR2 SYDVKM. The sample comes from a study of OX40 agonist ivuxolimab in advanced cancers. Study-wide background: Administration of intravenous ivuxolimab to patients occurred every 2 weeks at 0.01 to 10 mg/kg. Three patients got partial responses; one had hepatocellular carcinoma and two had cutaneous melanoma. Points from the study as a whole: By week 6 at 0.1 to 3.0 mg/kg, blood CD4+ and CD8+ T cells had expanded clonally.

Blood sampling was done at baseline, cycle 4 day 1, and cycle 7 day 1. The sequenced sample was CD4+ or CD8+ T cells sorted from blood, obtained in a trial of the OX40 agonist ivuxolimab. This sequence joins TRBV28 and TRBJ1-1; D is unresolved. The receptor was derived from an adult with an advanced solid tumor such as melanoma, head and neck, liver or kidney cancer. The CDR3 loop reads CASSLSANTEAFF. CDR3 nucleotides: TGTGCCAGCAGTTTGTCGGCGAACACTGAAGCTTTCTTT.